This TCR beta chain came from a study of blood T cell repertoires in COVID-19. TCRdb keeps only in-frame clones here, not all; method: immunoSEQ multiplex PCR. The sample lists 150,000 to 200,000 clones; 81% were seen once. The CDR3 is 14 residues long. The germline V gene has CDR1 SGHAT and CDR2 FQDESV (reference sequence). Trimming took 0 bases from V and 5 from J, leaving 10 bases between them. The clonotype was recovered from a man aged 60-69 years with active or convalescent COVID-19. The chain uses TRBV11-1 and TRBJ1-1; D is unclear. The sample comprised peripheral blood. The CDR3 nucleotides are TGTGCCAGCAGCTTAGCCGCCAGAACGACTGAAGCTTTCTTT. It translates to CASSLAARTTEAFF.